The sequence of this T cell receptor beta chain was determined in a study of CD8 T cells in ankylosing spondylitis. Study-wide findings and caveats: A TCR beta motif of about 8 highly homologous variants appeared characteristic of ankylosing spondylitis blood. The authors found the disease-linked clones to be CD8+ and relatively rare in peripheral blood.

Concerning this clonotype itself: The antigen is undetermined.

This CDR3 region has 15 residues. Germline values: CDR1 MDHEN, CDR2 SYDVKM. Trimming at V came to 5 bases and at J to 0 bases, leaving 4 bases not matched to a gene. A quantitative 5'-RACE method, one with molecular barcodes, was used to make TCR beta libraries. MiXCR, applied by TCRdb to the 5' RACE reads, yields one record per CDR3 protein. The data contain some 270,000 distinct CDR3 sequences, 30% to 35% of them singletons. The sequence came from a male donor with ankylosing spondylitis or in good health (not recorded which). Sequencing was carried out using blood, either unsorted or a sorted T cell fraction (not recorded which). This chain connects TRBV28 to TRBJ2-1; 7 positions agree with TRBD2. The CDR3 nucleotides read TGTGCCAGCAGTAGCGGGGCCTACTCCTACAATGAGCAGTTCTTC. This encodes CASSSGAYSYNEQFF.